This T cell receptor (beta chain) was found in a study of T-cell memory formation after mild COVID-19. About the study: Largely donor-specific sequence clusters came from two donors.

The CDR3 covers 13 residues. The V end lost 5 bases, the J end lost 8 bases, and 15 bases lay between the germline ends. TCRdb re-derived calls from the 5' RACE reads in MiXCR, one entry per CDR3 protein. The table has around 310,000 distinct CDR3 sequences, more than 20% seen once. This clonotype was obtained from a man aged 18 to 35 who had mild COVID-19 (a few samples of this study predate the infection). Cell type and time point are not known. Material: PBMCs or a T cell subset sorted from them (not recorded which). This chain uses TRBV12-3 or TRBV12-4 with TRBJ1-1; D uncertain. The CDR3 reads CASSPPRVEEAFF. For the CDR3, the DNA is TGTGCCAGCAGTCCCCCGAGGGTGGAGGAAGCTTTCTTT.